Each of the 12 T cell receptor beta chains below was sequenced from the same sample in a study of T cells in Graves' hyperthyroidism and ophthalmopathy. The TCR beta CDR3 regions underwent amplification using RNA transcripts as the source. An initial round of RT-PCR targeting the TCR CDR3 relied on the HTBI primer set. Via MiXCR, TCRdb re-called the multiplex PCR reads, giving one row per CDR3 protein. The data show 300,000 to 400,000 distinct CDR3 sequences, more than 12% seen once. Sequenced material: blood. The receptor set was obtained from a woman aged 25-40 years with Graves' ophthalmopathy.

This clonotype was seen many times. CDR3 sequence (DNA): TGTGCCAGCAGCCCCGACAGGGTTTCACCCGGGGAGCTGTTTTTT. It is translated as CASSPDRVSPGELFF. J is TRBJ2-2 and V is TRBV7-6; 7 nucleotides agree with TRBD1. The CDR3 loop spans 15 amino acids. Germline V gene data show CDR1 as SGHVS and CDR2 as FNYEAQ. Unmatched junction bases numbered 9, after V lost 5 bases and J lost 6 bases.

This clonotype turned up a few times. CDR3 in DNA: TGTGCCAGCTCACCACAGTCGGGACAACTCGGCTACACCTTC. Its protein product is CASSPQSGQLGYTF. The chain joins TRBV18 to TRBJ1-2; possibly TRBD1 for D (6 bases). Germline values: CDR1 KGHSH, CDR2 LQKENI. The CDR3 runs to 14 residues. Trimming stripped 1 base from V and 8 bases from J, with 14 bases between.

The table lists this clonotype with many counts. The rearrangement uses TRBV6-1 and TRBJ2-2; D is uncertain. The CDR3 runs to 13 residues. Looked up from germline, CDR1 is MNHNS and CDR2 is SASEGT. Trimming took 2 bases from V and 7 from J, leaving 8 bases between them. The CDR3 sequence: CASSELEIGELFF. DNA for the CDR3: TGTGCCAGCAGTGAACTAGAGATCGGGGAGCTGTTTTTT.

This chain links TRBV3-1 with TRBJ2-1; 13 bases match TRBD2. The CDR3 extends over 16 amino acids. The ends lost 0 bases at V and 6 bases at J; junction bases unmatched: 2. In germline, CDR1 is LGHDT, CDR2 YNNKEL (reference sequence). The CDR3 nucleotides are TGTGCCAGCAGCCAAGAGGGACTAGCGGGGACCAATGAGCAGTTCTTC. It is translated as CASSQEGLAGTNEQFF.

The chain couples TRBV18 to TRBJ2-1, with 7 nucleotides matching TRBD1. There are 15 residues in the CDR3. V shed 3 bases, J shed 4 bases, and the junction held 6 bases outside the gene matches. The V gene's germline CDR1 is KGHSH and CDR2 LQKENI. The CDR3 nucleotides are TGTGCCAGCTCACCCCCGAGACAGGGATACAATGAGCAGTTCTTC. Its translation is CASSPPRQGYNEQFF.

Remarks on this clonotype: This likely comes from a read error, as the CDR3 has no conserved phenylalanine or tryptophan at its end. The chain has TRBV7-9 and TRBJ1-2, with 7 bases fitting TRBD1. With V trimmed by 3 bases and J by 6 bases, 4 bases remained unmatched. Germline CDR1 reads SEHNR; CDR2 reads FQNEAQ (reference sequence). This CDR3 has 13 amino acids. The CDR3, as DNA: TGTGCCAGCAGCTTCACCGGGACAGATGGCTACACCCTC. Residues: CASSFTGTDGYTL.

A remark on this clonotype: A much larger clone lies one base from this, so it may be a read error. This chain connects TRBV15 to TRBJ2-1; TRBD2 agrees at 7 bases. CDR3 size: 15 residues. Losses at the gene ends were 3 bases for V and 3 bases for J; bases not matched to a gene: 5. CDR1 is LNHNV, CDR2 YYDKDF, per germline (reference sequence). This CDR3 reads CATSRLAGDYNEQFF. CDR3 sequence (DNA): TGTGCCACCAGCAGGCTTGCGGGGGACTACAATGAGCAGTTCTTC.

There are many counts of this clonotype. The rearrangement joins TRBV20-1 to TRBJ2-3; 11 bases are a match to TRBD1. V lost 6 bases to trimming and J lost 2 bases; unmatched junction nucleotides: 7. Germline CDR1 DFQATT, CDR2 SNEGSKA (reference sequence). The CDR3 spans 15 residues. CDR3 sequence reads: CSAIGTGGFTDTQYF. CDR3 bases: TGCAGTGCAATCGGGACAGGGGGTTTCACAGATACGCAGTATTTT.

The V call is TRBV19, the J call TRBJ2-1, with 11 bases identical to TRBD2. The V segment lost 7 bases and the J segment 3 bases; nucleotides outside the gene matches: 20. Germline lookup yields CDR1 LNHDA and CDR2 SQIVND (reference sequence). The length of the CDR3 is 20 residues. CDR3 loop: CASNPGRLAGGISYYNEQFF. The CDR3 bases are TGTGCCAGTAACCCCGGACGGCTAGCGGGGGGTATTTCCTACTACAATGAGCAGTTCTTC.

This clonotype was seen repeatedly, ten times or more. This chain joins TRBV6-1 and TRBJ2-5; D ambiguous. V dropped 6 bases and J dropped 7 bases, with 12 bases sitting between them. CDR3 length equals 12 residues. CDR1 MNHNS and CDR2 SASEGT come from the germline V gene. DNA of the CDR3: TGTGCCAGCAGCCCACAGTCCGGGACCCAGTACTTC. Translated: CASSPQSGTQYF.

The table lists this clonotype with a few counts. One base away lies a much larger clone, so this may be a sequencing read error. This sequence joins TRBV7-2 and TRBJ1-6; TRBD1 aligns across 7 bases. The CDR3 sequence is 15 residues long. CDR1 SGHTA and CDR2 FQGNSA come from the germline V gene. The CDR3 DNA sequence: TGTGCCAGCAGCTTGGGGACAGCAAATAATTTACCCCTCCACTTT. It encodes CASSLGTANNLPLHF.

This clonotype was observed many times. The germline gene is not matched at one end of the junction; a read error may be the cause. V is TRBV3-1 and J is TRBJ2-5, with D unclear. The CDR3 extends over 15 amino acids. Germline loops: CDR1 LGHDT, CDR2 YNNKEL (reference sequence). The CDR3 bases are TGTGCCAGCAGCCAAGCTGTGGCAACCCAAGGGACCCAGTACTTC. Its protein is CASSQAVATQGTQYF.